One and the same sample provided the 22 T cell receptor beta chains below, sequenced in a study of TIL therapy for anti-PD-1-resistant metastatic lung cancer. Time point denoted: pre-treatment sample, taken before nivolumab and TIL therapy. Pleural nodules or supraclavicular lymph nodes made up most of the excised metastases sampled. The libraries were made with immunoSEQ v3. Sequenced by immunoSEQ multiplex PCR; TCRdb stores in-frame clones only, minus some. The table includes tens of thousands of clones, over 60% detected once. The starting material was tumor tissue, obtained at baseline. All receptors come from a person between 25 and 80 years old with non-small cell lung cancer.

The chain couples TRBV19 to TRBJ2-7; 9 nucleotides match TRBD2. The CDR3 is 15 residues long. Germline values: CDR1 LNHDA, CDR2 SQIVND (reference sequence). The trim removed 5 bases at V and 3 bases at J, leaving 8 bases unmatched. CDR3 loop: CASSASGLAGYEQYF. The CDR3 nucleotides are TGTGCCAGTAGTGCCTCGGGACTAGCCGGCTACGAGCAGTACTTC.

The rearrangement joins TRBV7-2 to TRBJ2-7; the D is unclear. Trimming left V 5 bases short and J 5 bases short, with 10 bases between. This CDR3 has 12 amino acids. Germline values: CDR1 SGHTA, CDR2 FQGNSA. CDR3 DNA: TGTGCCAGCAGCCCGCCTTGGAACGAGCAGTACTTC. It encodes CASSPPWNEQYF. Full variable domain (rest looked up from reference TRBV7-2 and TRBJ2-7): GAGVSQSPSNKVTEKGKDVELRCDPISGHTALYWYRQSLGQGLEFLIYFQGNSAPDKSGLPSDRFSAERTGGSVSTLTIQRTQQEDSAVYLCASSPPWNEQYFGPGTRLTVT.

This clone came up a few times. CDR3: CASMPAGGDETQYF. For the CDR3, the DNA is TGTGCCAGTATGCCAGCGGGGGGGGATGAGACCCAGTACTTC. The V call is TRBV2, the J call TRBJ2-5; 10 positions match TRBD2. Germline CDR1 reads SNHLY; CDR2 reads FYNNEI. The V gene end was trimmed by 9 bases and the J gene end by 5 bases; junction bases not matched to a gene: 9. CDR3 length: 14 amino acids.

The rearrangement uses TRBV5-1 and TRBJ1-5; D is unclear. Germline V gives CDR1 SGHRS, CDR2 YFSETQ. Trimming removed 0 bases at V and 1 base at J, with 8 bases between. The CDR3 covers 15 residues. This chain's CDR3 is CASSLEGGSNQPQHF. The CDR3 DNA follows: TGCGCCAGCAGCTTGGAAGGCGGCAGCAATCAGCCCCAGCATTTT.

The gene calls are TRBV6-5 and TRBJ1-1; no clear D gene. Germline CDR1 and CDR2: MNHEY and SVGAGI. This CDR3 region has 16 residues. V lost 0 bases and J lost 0, with 11 bases in between. In DNA form, the CDR3 reads TGTGCCAGCAGTTACTCTTTGACGGACTTGAACACTGAAGCTTTCTTT. Residues: CASSYSLTDLNTEAFF.

This chain connects TRBV29-1 to TRBJ2-3; 7 bases align to TRBD2. V lost 7 bases to trimming and J lost 7 bases; unmatched junction nucleotides: 14. Per germline, CDR1 SQVTM and CDR2 ANQGSEA. CDR3 length: 14 amino acids. CDR3 region: CSATSDVGLNTQYF. The CDR3 coding sequence is TGCAGCGCCACTAGCGATGTTGGTTTGAATACGCAGTATTTT.

The chain joins TRBV27 to TRBJ2-7, with 8 bases matching TRBD1. The CDR3 length is 13 residues. Germline CDR1 is MNHEY and CDR2 is SMNVEV (reference sequence). Trimming removed 6 bases from V and 3 bases from J; junction bases left unmatched: 4. CDR3 sequence: CASRRQGSYEQYF. DNA for the CDR3: TGTGCCAGCAGGCGACAGGGGAGCTACGAGCAGTACTTC.

The rearrangement uses TRBV18 and TRBJ2-7; D possibly corresponds to TRBD2 (5 bases). The CDR3 covers 14 residues. V shed 4 bases and J shed 3 bases, with 13 bases lying between them. Per the germline V gene, CDR1 is KGHSH and CDR2 is LQKENI. CDR3 sequence: CASSQTDLIYEQYF. The CDR3 DNA sequence: TGTGCCAGCTCACAAACGGACTTGATCTACGAGCAGTACTTC.

This clone occurred a few times. This sequence joins TRBV7-6 and TRBJ2-7, with 8 bases that match TRBD2. J gave up 5 bases and V 5 bases, and 11 bases lay outside the gene matches. Germline V gene data show CDR1 as SGHVS and CDR2 as FNYEAQ. The CDR3 contains 15 residues. CDR3 amino acids: CASSRQTSEYDEQYF. The CDR3 DNA follows: TGTGCCAGCAGCCGTCAGACTAGCGAGTACGACGAGCAGTACTTC.

This chain connects TRBV6-5 to TRBJ1-1, with D tentatively TRBD1 (6 bases). Germline CDR1 and CDR2: MNHEY and SVGAGI. V was clipped by 6 bases and J by 4 bases, with 18 bases between them. This CDR3 contains 15 residues. The CDR3 sequence is CASRGGGKIGTEAFF. The DNA of the CDR3 is TGTGCCAGCAGGGGAGGGGGAAAGATTGGCACTGAAGCTTTCTTT.

The chain links TRBV7-6 to TRBJ2-3, with a tentative D call TRBD2 (5 bases). The CDR3 covers 15 residues. Trimming shortened V by 1 base and J by 1 base, and 9 bases separated the two germline ends. CDR1 is SGHVS, CDR2 FNYEAQ, per germline. For the CDR3, the DNA is TGTGCCAGCAGCTTAGTCTTCGGGGGCACAGATACGCAGTATTTT. This encodes CASSLVFGGTDTQYF.

As DNA, the CDR3 is TGTGCCAGCAGCCCCGGACTGGGGGCGGGCAATGAGCAGTTCTTC. Its translation is CASSPGLGAGNEQFF. The chain joins TRBV9 to TRBJ2-1; possible D gene TRBD1, 6 bases. Germline V gene data show CDR1 as SGDLS and CDR2 as YYNGEE. V was cut by 4 bases and J by 6 bases, with 17 bases left in between. CDR3 length: 15 amino acids.

The chain carries TRBV6-1 and TRBJ1-4; D ambiguous. Trimming pared 2 bases from V and 11 bases from J, leaving 12 bases between. This CDR3 contains 13 residues. CDR1 MNHNS and CDR2 SASEGT come from the germline V gene. In DNA form, the CDR3 reads TGTGCCAGCAGTGAACAGGTGACCGGGAAACTGTTTTTT. Translating it yields CASSEQVTGKLFF.

The chain combines TRBV6-4 with TRBJ1-4, with D possibly TRBD1 on 6 matching bases. Trimming shortened V by 3 bases and J by 3 bases, and 14 bases separated the two germline ends. Germline CDR1 MRHNA, CDR2 SNTAGT. The CDR3 spans 16 residues. CDR3 residues: CASSERAGEPNEKLFF. CDR3 in DNA: TGTGCCAGCAGTGAAAGGGCAGGGGAACCTAATGAAAAACTGTTTTTT.

The V gene is TRBV11-2, the J gene TRBJ1-4; TRBD1 matches 11 bases. This CDR3 has 17 residues. V was pared by 4 bases and J by 2 bases, with 6 bases of the junction left unmatched. CDR1 is SGHAT, CDR2 FQNNGV, per germline. The CDR3 protein is CASSSRTGGPTNEKLFF. The CDR3 coding sequence is TGTGCCAGCAGCTCTCGGACAGGGGGCCCGACTAATGAAAAACTGTTTTTT. Drawing the rest from reference TRBV11-2 and TRBJ1-4, the complete variable domain is EAGVAQSPRYKIIEKRQSVAFWCNPISGHATLYWYQQILGQGPKLLIQFQNNGVVDDSQLPKDRFSAERLKGVDSTLKIQPAKLEDSAVYLCASSSRTGGPTNEKLFFGSGTQLSVL.

The V and J genes are TRBV2 and TRBJ2-2; 7 bases fit TRBD1. The V gene's germline CDR1 is SNHLY and CDR2 FYNNEI. V was pared by 0 bases and J by 10 bases, with 8 bases of the junction left unmatched. The CDR3 runs to 15 residues. Here the CDR3 reads CASSEALPGTVELFF. The CDR3, as DNA: TGTGCCAGCAGTGAAGCGCTTCCAGGGACAGTGGAGCTGTTTTTT.

The table lists this clone with a few counts. The V gene is TRBV12-2, the J gene TRBJ1-1. TRBV12-2 is given as a pseudogene. The CDR3 covers 13 residues. The CDR3 loop is CASRRELNTEAFF. CDR3 sequence (DNA): TGTGCAAGTCGCCGGGAGTTGAACACTGAAGCTTTCTTT.

This clone appeared a few times. In DNA, the CDR3 is TGTGCCAGCAGCTTATCGGGGCCCCTCTACGAGCAGTACTTC. Protein sequence: CASSLSGPLYEQYF. The chain is built from TRBV13 and TRBJ2-7; D may match TRBD1 or TRBD2 (5 bases each). This CDR3 contains 14 residues. V shed 2 bases and J shed 3 bases, with 11 bases lying between them. Germline-derived CDR1 and CDR2 are PRHDT and FYEKMQ (reference sequence).

V and J are TRBV19 and TRBJ1-5, with unresolved D. V dropped 1 base and J dropped 7 bases, with 8 bases sitting between them. There are 13 residues in the CDR3. CDR1 is LNHDA and CDR2 is SQIVND in the germline V gene (reference sequence). The CDR3 sequence is CASSIGGRQPQHF. The CDR3 nucleotides are TGTGCCAGTAGTATAGGGGGTAGGCAGCCCCAGCATTTT.

V usage is TRBV6-5 and J usage is TRBJ2-7; D call uncertain. In germline, CDR1 is MNHEY, CDR2 SVGAGI. V dropped 3 bases and J dropped 3 bases, with 15 bases sitting between them. This CDR3 comprises 15 residues. The CDR3 bases are TGTGCCAGCAGTTATCAAGTAACGGATTACTACGAGCAGTACTTC. Its translation is CASSYQVTDYYEQYF.

V is TRBV30 and J is TRBJ1-3; weak D call: TRBD1 (6 bases). V lost 3 bases, J lost 5 bases, and 8 bases lay in between. The CDR3 covers 12 residues. The germline V gene encodes CDR1 GTSNPN and CDR2 SVGIG (reference sequence). The CDR3 loop is CAWRTGRNTIYF. CDR3 sequence (DNA): TGTGCCTGGAGAACAGGGAGAAACACCATATATTTT.

The V gene is TRBV19, the J gene TRBJ2-2; no definite D call. This CDR3 has 15 amino acids. The V gene's germline CDR1 is LNHDA and CDR2 SQIVND (reference sequence). V lost 3 bases to trimming and J lost 0 bases, with 8 bases between them. CDR3 protein: CASSIQVSNTGELFF. As DNA, the CDR3 is TGTGCCAGTAGTATTCAGGTATCGAACACCGGGGAGCTGTTTTTT.